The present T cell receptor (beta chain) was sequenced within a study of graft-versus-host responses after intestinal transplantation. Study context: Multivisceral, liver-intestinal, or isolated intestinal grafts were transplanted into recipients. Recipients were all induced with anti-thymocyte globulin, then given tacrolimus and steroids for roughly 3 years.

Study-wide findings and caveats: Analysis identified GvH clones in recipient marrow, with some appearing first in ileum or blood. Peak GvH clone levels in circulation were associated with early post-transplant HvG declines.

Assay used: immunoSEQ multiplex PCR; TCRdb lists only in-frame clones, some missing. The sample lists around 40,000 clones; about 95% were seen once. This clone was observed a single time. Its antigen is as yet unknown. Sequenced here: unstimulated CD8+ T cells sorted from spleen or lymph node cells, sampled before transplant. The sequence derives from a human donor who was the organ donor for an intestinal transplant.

CDR3 nucleotides: TGTGCCAGCAGCTTGGTGCCCCTGGTTGTATGGTCGGAGCAGTTCTTC. It is translated as CASSLVPLVVWSEQFF. J is TRBJ2-1 and V is TRBV11-2; D unclear. CDR1 and CDR2 (germline): SGHAT, FQNNGV. Trimming removed 3 bases at V and 10 bases at J, with 22 bases between. This CDR3 contains 16 residues.